The T cell receptor beta chain described here comes from a study of CD8 T cells in ankylosing spondylitis (dated by TCRdb to the late 2010s). About the full investigation: T cell receptor beta repertoires were profiled in healthy donors and ankylosing spondylitis patients so that disease-linked TCR variants could be found. The whole study cohort included over 85 healthy donors and some 27 ankylosing spondylitis patients. Peripheral blood samples were taken, and synovial fluid was additionally collected from ankylosing spondylitis patients. What the study reported, not specific to this receptor: The disease-linked clones had a CD8+ phenotype and were found at relatively low frequencies in peripheral blood. Blood from ankylosing spondylitis patients appeared to be characterized by a TCR beta motif composed of under 10 highly homologous amino acid variants. Some motif variants were previously reported in synovial fluid and blood of reactive arthritis patients, suggesting common disease-initiation mechanisms. According to the report, matched synovial fluid samples from ankylosing spondylitis patients were significantly enriched for the disease-linked clones.

Sequencing used an Illumina HiSeq 2500. Quantitative 5'-RACE with molecular barcodes was the method used to prepare the TCR beta libraries. As for how the authors treated the data: Disease-linked TCR variants were identified with a new computational method built on a probabilistic model of VDJ rearrangement. Using fastp at Q25 and MiXCR, TCRdb reprocessed the public reads and kept productive beta chains. Each entry merges the rows of one CDR3 protein and shows their most common DNA and genes. V and J calls and clone size were set by TCRdb, not the authors. The sample records 45,000 to 60,000 distinct CDR3 sequences, 7.4% of which are singletons. The leading ten clones occupy over 7% of the sample. From a lookup of the germline V gene, CDR1 and CDR2 are MDHEN and SYDVKM. V is pared back by 1 base and J by 5 bases, with 8 bases lying between the germline termini. From its first to its last residue, the CDR3 has 13 amino acids. Of all the DNA, just the CDR3 is kept, 39 bases in frame from base 1.

Comments on this clonotype: Its antigen specificity is not known. A much larger clone is a single base away; this may be a read error. This CDR3 fails to terminate in the conserved phenylalanine or tryptophan, so it likely reflects a read error.

The rearranged chain carries TRBV28 and TRBJ2-5; the D gene is unclear. What was sequenced was blood, either unsorted or a sorted T cell fraction (not recorded which). This TCR was sampled from a female donor with ankylosing spondylitis or in good health (not recorded which). The DNA sequence follows: TGTGCCAGCAGTTTATTGAAATTGGAGACCCAGTACTTA. It specifies CASSLLKLETQYL.